Here is one T cell receptor (beta chain) with its context. This record belongs to a study of blood T cell repertoires in COVID-19. Study information: The United States, Italy and Spain supplied acute and convalescent COVID-19 samples.

The CDR3 is made up of 15 amino acids. Per germline, CDR1 SGDLS and CDR2 YYNGEE. Trimming removed 1 base at V and 5 bases at J, with 15 bases between. Profiling relied on immunoSEQ multiplex PCR, and the TCRdb table lists in-frame clones only, not all of them. The data hold about 210,000 clones, with more than 70% observed a single time. Participant ages covered roughly 18 to 89 years across about two dozen US areas. Specimen: PBMCs or T cells enriched from blood (not recorded which). The chain joins TRBV9 to TRBJ2-5; TRBD2 might be the D (5 bases). The receptor's source is a woman aged 40 to 55 with acute COVID-19. In DNA, the CDR3 is TGTGCCAGCAGCGTAAGCGGCTCCACCAGGGAGACCCAGTACTTC. It is translated as CASSVSGSTRETQYF.